Listed below are T cell receptor beta chains from one sample, sequenced in a study of T cells in Graves' hyperthyroidism and ophthalmopathy. TCRdb fed the multiplex PCR reads into MiXCR, producing one record per CDR3 protein. The profile shows 450,000 to 700,000 distinct CDR3 sequences, more than 45% of them singletons. The sequenced sample was peripheral blood or thyroid tissue (not recorded which). The receptors here all came from an adult woman with Graves' disease, either hyperthyroidism or ophthalmopathy (not recorded which). Both conserved end residues are part of each CDR3. The order of the fields is D gene, V gene, J gene, clone size, CDR3 protein, CDR3 DNA. D genes are given only for firm matches. Rows give clone size only sometimes, using once, few, many, or a class for an expanded clone.

d_call: TRBD2; v_call: TRBV19; j_call: TRBJ2-1; clone_size: many; cdr3_aa: CASKDGRAYNEQFF; cdr3_nt: TGTGCCAGTAAGGACGGGAGGGCGTACAATGAGCAGTTCTTC
d_call: .; v_call: TRBV20-1; j_call: TRBJ1-2; clone_size: many; cdr3_aa: CSARGTVFGYGYTF; cdr3_nt: TGCAGTGCTAGAGGGACGGTCTTTGGCTATGGCTACACCTTC
d_call: .; v_call: TRBV4-2; j_call: TRBJ2-2; clone_size: many; cdr3_aa: CASSQDPLTYTGELFF; cdr3_nt: TGTGCCAGCAGCCAGGACCCTCTAACTTACACCGGGGAGCTGTTTTTT
d_call: .; v_call: TRBV28; j_call: TRBJ1-2; clone_size: few; cdr3_aa: CASSVAGADHGYTF; cdr3_nt: TGTGCCAGCAGTGTGGCAGGGGCTGACCATGGCTACACCTTC
d_call: .; v_call: TRBV10-3; j_call: TRBJ2-7; clone_size: few; cdr3_aa: CAISDGIGEQYF; cdr3_nt: TGTGCCATCAGTGACGGGATAGGGGAGCAGTACTTC
d_call: .; v_call: TRBV30; j_call: TRBJ2-7; clone_size: .; cdr3_aa: CAWSVREEQYF; cdr3_nt: TGTGCCTGGAGTGTACGGGAGGAGCAGTACTTC
d_call: TRBD1; v_call: TRBV2; j_call: TRBJ1-4; clone_size: few; cdr3_aa: CASTETGNFEKLFF; cdr3_nt: TGTGCCAGCACCGAGACAGGGAACTTTGAAAAACTGTTTTTT
d_call: TRBD1; v_call: TRBV7-9; j_call: TRBJ2-5; clone_size: .; cdr3_aa: CASSFWDRGETQYF; cdr3_nt: TGCGCCAGCAGCTTCTGGGACAGGGGAGAGACCCAGTACTTC
d_call: .; v_call: TRBV11-2; j_call: TRBJ2-7; clone_size: many; cdr3_aa: CASSLQAYYEQYF; cdr3_nt: TGTGCCAGCAGCTTACAGGCGTACTACGAGCAGTACTTC
d_call: TRBD1; v_call: TRBV10-3; j_call: TRBJ1-1; clone_size: many; cdr3_aa: CAISESSGRGTEAFF; cdr3_nt: TGTGCCATCAGTGAGTCATCCGGCAGGGGGACTGAAGCTTTCTTT
d_call: .; v_call: TRBV29-1; j_call: TRBJ2-2; clone_size: many; cdr3_aa: CSVVAGAVTGELFF; cdr3_nt: TGCAGCGTTGTGGCAGGGGCGGTCACCGGGGAGCTGTTTTTT
d_call: TRBD1; v_call: TRBV9; j_call: TRBJ2-7; clone_size: once; cdr3_aa: CASSVGQWIHEQYF; cdr3_nt: TGTGCCAGCAGCGTGGGACAGTGGATCCACGAGCAGTACTTC